This T cell receptor (beta chain) derives from a study of a mutant IDH1 vaccine in newly diagnosed glioma. Background on the study: Commencement of vaccination occurred 4-6 weeks following radiotherapy alone, or concurrently with temozolomide cycles. Therapy received beforehand was radiotherapy, temozolomide, or both, with most patients given both. Findings and limits, study-wide: Changes in top peripheral clonotypes did not appear linked to pseudoprogression. Immune responses arising from the vaccine appeared in more than 90% of patients.

Germline V gene lookup returns CDR1 SGHNT and CDR2 YYREEE (reference sequence). Trimming at V came to 5 bases and at J to 4 bases, leaving 3 bases not matched to a gene. The CDR3 is 14 amino acids. This clone appeared a few times. Its antigen is as yet unknown. Time point specified: week 5, during vaccination. Each vaccine dose was 300 ug of mutant IDH1 20-mer peptide, with topical imiquimod. Profiling relied on immunoSEQ multiplex PCR, and the TCRdb table lists in-frame clones only, not all of them. The profile shows about 50,000 clones, 78% of them singletons. The sample consisted of PBMCs, taken from a glioma patient whose treatment included an IDH1 peptide vaccine. The sequence was obtained from a man aged 45-60 years with glioma. The chain uses TRBV5-4 and TRBJ2-5, with TRBD2 identical over 12 bases. The CDR3 DNA reads TGTGCCAGCAGTCCGACTAGCGGGGGAGAGACCCAGTACTTC. Encoded protein: CASSPTSGGETQYF. The full variable domain, its missing parts supplied by reference TRBV5-4 and TRBJ2-5, is ETGVTQSPTHLIKTRGQQVTLRCSSQSGHNTVSWYQQALGQGPQFIFQYYREEENGRGNFPPRFSGLQFPNYSSELNVNALELDDSALYLCASSPTSGGETQYFGPGTRLLVL.